The source of this T cell receptor beta chain is a study of blood T cell repertoires in COVID-19. Study-level background: Donors in the United States, Italy and Spain gave samples during acute or convalescent COVID-19. Sample material is recorded as cDNA or gDNA derived from T cells, B-cell-depleted T cells, or PBMCs.

The CDR3 loop spans 14 amino acids. The ends were cut back, 6 bases at V and 0 bases at J, with 12 bases in the middle. CDR1 MDHEN and CDR2 SYDVKM come from the germline V gene. This clone has more than one count but fewer than ten. In the authors' methods: Amplification with reference gene primers provided the estimates of nucleated cell counts. This table comes from immunoSEQ multiplex PCR, and its TCRdb copy is limited to in-frame clones, with some not included. D and trimming were read from the DNA, whereas the V and J calls and clone size are those reported in that table. The table lists under 300,000 clones, about 80% of them singletons.

Specimen: peripheral blood. The J gene is TRBJ2-7, the V gene TRBV28, with D uncertain. The TCR comes from a man aged 25-45 years who had recovered from COVID-19. CDR3 loop: CASSPPGRSYEQYV. In DNA form, the CDR3 reads TGTGCCAGCAGCCCACCTGGGCGCTCCTACGAGCAGTACGTC.